The rows below give T cell receptor beta chains drawn from one sample of a study of cytomegalovirus exposure and HLA in healthy donors. Produced via immunoSEQ multiplex PCR; TCRdb's table is partial and in-frame only. Listed are fewer than 130,000 clones; around 0.59% falls within the top ten. The specimen was PBMCs. The origin of the receptors is a man aged 45-65 years in good health and CMV-seronegative. The CDR3 runs from the conserved cysteine through the conserved F or W. The D gene is left open where the match is weak.

j_call	d_call	v_call	cdr3_aa	cdr3_nt
TRBJ1-5	.	TRBV19	CASSIDGVTNQPQHF	TGTGCCAGTAGTATAGATGGAGTTACTAATCAGCCCCAGCATTTT
TRBJ1-1	.	TRBV9	CASSPDVGQGRYTEAFF	TGTGCCAGCAGCCCAGACGTTGGGCAGGGTCGGTACACTGAAGCTTTCTTT
TRBJ1-1	TRBD1	TRBV9	CASSPRTGMNTEAFF	TGTGCCAGCAGCCCCAGGACAGGGATGAACACTGAAGCTTTCTTT
TRBJ2-1	TRBD1	TRBV19	CASSTAGTARGNEQFF	TGTGCCAGTAGTACAGCCGGGACAGCCCGGGGCAATGAGCAGTTCTTC
TRBJ2-5	.	TRBV5-1	CASSIGPGEETQYF	TGCGCCAGCAGCATCGGGCCAGGGGAGGAGACCCAGTACTTC
TRBJ2-5	TRBD2	TRBV5-1	CASSLAPSGVGETQYF	TGCGCCAGCAGCTTGGCCCCTAGCGGGGTCGGGGAGACCCAGTACTTC
TRBJ1-5	.	TRBV19	CASSISGGNQPQHF	TGTGCCAGTAGTATATCGGGGGGTAATCAGCCCCAGCATTTT
TRBJ2-1	TRBD2	TRBV7-2	CASSPTRAAGIYNEQFF	TGTGCCAGCAGCCCAACCCGGGCAGCGGGAATCTACAATGAGCAGTTCTTC
TRBJ2-1	TRBD2	TRBV4-1	CASSRPGLAGGLSSYNEQFF	TGCGCCAGCAGCCGACCGGGACTAGCGGGGGGACTTAGCTCCTACAATGAGCAGTTCTTC
TRBJ2-7	TRBD1	TRBV4-3	CASSQDNRGLYEQYF	TGCGCCAGCAGCCAAGATAACAGGGGGCTTTACGAGCAGTACTTC
TRBJ2-7	.	TRBV4-3	CASSQVTGTPVRYEQYF	TGCGCCAGCAGCCAGGTTACCGGGACTCCAGTCCGCTACGAGCAGTACTTC
TRBJ2-7	.	TRBV28	CASSPALGPEQYF	TGTGCCAGCAGTCCCGCGCTAGGCCCCGAGCAGTACTTC
TRBJ1-5	TRBD1	TRBV4-1	CASSPGQGVEMSNQPQHF	TGCGCCAGCAGCCCGGGACAGGGAGTAGAGATGAGCAATCAGCCCCAGCATTTT
TRBJ2-5	TRBD2	TRBV7-2	CASSETSGGRATQYF	TGTGCCAGCAGCGAGACTAGCGGGGGGAGGGCGACCCAGTACTTC
TRBJ2-5	TRBD2	TRBV10-2	CASSVRSGAAEETQYF	TGCGCCAGCAGTGTTCGAAGCGGGGCCGCGGAGGAGACCCAGTACTTC
TRBJ1-2	.	TRBV6-5	CASSYSPAADYGYTF	TGTGCCAGCAGTTACTCTCCTGCGGCAGACTATGGCTACACCTTC
TRBJ2-1	TRBD2	TRBV2	CASSHVLAGVGNEQFF	TGTGCCAGCAGTCACGTACTAGCGGGAGTCGGGAATGAGCAGTTCTTC
TRBJ1-2	TRBD1	TRBV19	CAISGVTGGASSGYTF	TGTGCCATATCGGGCGTGACAGGGGGCGCCTCTAGTGGCTACACCTTC
TRBJ1-4	TRBD1	TRBV2	CASTRNRDRGEKLFF	TGTGCCAGCACCAGGAATCGGGACAGGGGTGAAAAACTGTTTTTT
TRBJ2-2	TRBD2	TRBV10-3	CAISDLAANTGELFF	TGTGCCATCAGTGATCTAGCGGCGAACACCGGGGAGCTGTTTTTT
TRBJ1-2	TRBD1	TRBV7-9	CASSLGPRDRADGYTF	TGTGCCAGCAGCCTAGGACCCCGGGACAGGGCGGATGGCTACACCTTC
TRBJ1-1	.	TRBV11-2	CASSFTQGNTEAFF	TGTGCCAGCAGCTTCACCCAGGGGAACACTGAAGCTTTCTTT